This T cell receptor (beta chain) emerged from a study of type 1 regulatory T cells. Study-level background: An in vitro protocol generated T-allo10, a Tr1-enriched, alloantigen-specific CD4 T cell product.

There are a few counts of this clonotype. Its antigen is as yet unknown. V was trimmed by 3 bases and J by 8 bases, leaving 5 bases between them. In germline, CDR1 is SEHNR, CDR2 FQNEAQ (reference sequence). The CDR3 has 11 amino acids. TCRdb re-derived calls from the reads in MiXCR, one entry per CDR3 protein. This table has about 62,000 distinct CDR3 sequences, 55% to 65% appearing once. The TCR originated in a human donor in good health. This chain uses TRBV7-9 with TRBJ2-1; D not resolved. The specimen was cultured non-Tr1 T cells, either the whole culture or a sorted T cell fraction (not recorded which). The CDR3 coding sequence is TGTGCCAGCAGCTTTTGGGATGAGCAGTTCTTC. This sequence encodes CASSFWDEQFF.